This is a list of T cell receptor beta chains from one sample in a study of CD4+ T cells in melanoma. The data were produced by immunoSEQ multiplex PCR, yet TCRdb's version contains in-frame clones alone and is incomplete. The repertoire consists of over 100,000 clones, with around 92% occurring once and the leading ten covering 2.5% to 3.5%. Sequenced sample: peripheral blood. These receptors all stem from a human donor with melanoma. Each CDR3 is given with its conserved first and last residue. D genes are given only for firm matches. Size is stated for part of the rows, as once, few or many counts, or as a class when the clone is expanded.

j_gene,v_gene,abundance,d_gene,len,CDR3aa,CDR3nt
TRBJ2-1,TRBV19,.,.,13,CASSIPPTGGQFF,TGTGCCAGTAGTATTCCTCCGACAGGAGGGCAGTTCTTC
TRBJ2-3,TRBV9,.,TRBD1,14,CASSASTGGDTQYF,TGTGCCAGCAGCGCGTCGACAGGGGGAGATACGCAGTATTTT
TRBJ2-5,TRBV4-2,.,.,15,CASSQQSQRQETQYF,TGTGCCAGCAGCCAACAGAGTCAGCGGCAAGAGACCCAGTACTTC
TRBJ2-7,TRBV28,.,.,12,CASSFLDGREYF,TGTGCCAGCAGTTTCCTGGACGGTCGCGAGTACTTC
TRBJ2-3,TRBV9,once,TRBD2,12,CASSLTSAPLYF,TGTGCCAGCAGCCTAACTAGCGCCCCGCTATATTTT
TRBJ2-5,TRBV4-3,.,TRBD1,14,CASSRQQGGETQYF,TGCGCCAGCAGCCGACAACAGGGGGGAGAGACCCAGTACTTC
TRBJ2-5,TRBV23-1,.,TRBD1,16,CASSQSETGVQETQYF,TGCGCCAGCAGTCAATCGGAGACAGGGGTCCAAGAGACCCAGTACTTC
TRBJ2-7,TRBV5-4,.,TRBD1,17,CASSSLDGQGARYEQYF,TGTGCCAGCAGCTCGTTGGATGGGCAGGGGGCGCGCTACGAGCAGTACTTC
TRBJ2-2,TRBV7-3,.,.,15,CASSFGGAEYGELFF,TGTGCCAGCAGCTTTGGAGGGGCAGAATACGGGGAGCTGTTTTTT
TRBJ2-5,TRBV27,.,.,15,CASSSTPGETETQYF,TGTGCCAGCAGTTCAACTCCAGGGGAAACAGAGACCCAGTACTTC
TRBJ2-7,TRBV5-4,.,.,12,CASSLGAYEQYF,TGTGCCAGCAGCTTGGGAGCCTACGAGCAGTACTTC
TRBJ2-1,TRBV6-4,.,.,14,CASSPTWGGNEQFF,TGTGCCAGCAGCCCAACTTGGGGCGGAAATGAGCAGTTCTTC
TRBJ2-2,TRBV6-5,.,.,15,CASSYRRANTGELFF,TGTGCCAGCAGTTACCGACGGGCGAACACCGGGGAGCTGTTTTTT
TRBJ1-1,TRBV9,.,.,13,CASSPGRGTEAFF,TGTGCCAGCAGCCCCGGGCGAGGTACTGAAGCTTTCTTT
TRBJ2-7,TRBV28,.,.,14,CARILVTGHYEQYF,TGTGCCAGAATCCTAGTGACTGGGCACTACGAGCAGTACTTC
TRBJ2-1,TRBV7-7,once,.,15,CASSLASGRANEQFF,TGTGCCAGCAGCCTAGCATCGGGACGAGCAAATGAGCAGTTCTTC
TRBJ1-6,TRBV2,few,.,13,CASSLGEGSPLHF,TGTGCCAGCAGTTTGGGGGAGGGCTCACCCCTCCACTTT
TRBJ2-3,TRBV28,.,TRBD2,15,CASSPYAGESDTQYF,TGTGCCAGCAGCCCTTACGCGGGAGAGTCAGATACGCAGTATTTT
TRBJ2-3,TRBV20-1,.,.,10,CSAATDTQYF,TGCAGTGCGGCCACAGATACGCAGTATTTT
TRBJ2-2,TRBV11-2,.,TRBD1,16,CASSFRRQGNTGELFF,TGTGCCAGCAGCTTTCGACGACAGGGAAATACCGGGGAGCTGTTTTTT
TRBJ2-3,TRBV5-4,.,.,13,CASSLDWTDTQYF,TGTGCCAGCAGCTTGGACTGGACAGATACGCAGTATTTT
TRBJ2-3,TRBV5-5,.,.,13,CASRPGTSDTQYF,TGTGCCAGCAGACCGGGGACTTCAGATACGCAGTATTTT
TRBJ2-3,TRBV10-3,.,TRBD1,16,CAISESRQGVADTQYF,TGTGCCATCAGTGAGTCCCGACAGGGGGTAGCAGATACGCAGTATTTT
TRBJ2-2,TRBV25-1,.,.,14,CATKDGRGPGELFF,TGTGCCACCAAAGACGGGCGGGGGCCCGGGGAGCTGTTTTTT
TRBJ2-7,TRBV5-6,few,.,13,CASSSTGRYEQYF,TGTGCCAGCAGCTCCACAGGGCGCTACGAGCAGTACTTC
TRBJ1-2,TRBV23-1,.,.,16,CASSQSGGDTNYGYTF,TGCGCCAGCAGTCAATCCGGGGGCGACACTAACTATGGCTACACCTTC
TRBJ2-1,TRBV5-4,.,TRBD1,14,CASSQWDRANEQFF,TGTGCCAGCAGCCAATGGGACAGGGCCAATGAGCAGTTCTTC
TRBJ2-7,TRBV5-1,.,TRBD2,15,CASSIIAGATYEQYF,TGCGCCAGCAGCATTATAGCGGGAGCCACCTACGAGCAGTACTTC
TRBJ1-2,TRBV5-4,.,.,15,CASSATGGTNYGYTF,TGTGCCAGCAGCGCGACCGGGGGAACTAACTATGGCTACACCTTC
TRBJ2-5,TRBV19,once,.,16,CASSTSGASGQETQYF,TGTGCCAGTAGTACCTCAGGGGCTAGCGGCCAAGAGACCCAGTACTTC
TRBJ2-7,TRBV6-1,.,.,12,CASSETGFEQYF,TGTGCCAGCAGTGAAACCGGGTTCGAGCAGTACTTC
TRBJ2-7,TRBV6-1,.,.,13,CASSENRLYEQYF,TGTGCCAGCAGTGAAAATAGACTCTACGAGCAGTACTTC
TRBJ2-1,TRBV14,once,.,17,CASSQDLGAGLWNEQFF,TGTGCCAGCAGCCAAGATCTAGGGGCAGGGTTGTGGAATGAGCAGTTCTTC
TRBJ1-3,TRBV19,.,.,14,CASKVRGSGNTIYF,TGTGCCAGTAAGGTCAGGGGCTCTGGAAACACCATATATTTT
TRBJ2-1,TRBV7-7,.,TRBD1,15,CASSRDRGGHNEQFF,TGTGCCAGCAGCCGAGACAGGGGCGGTCACAATGAGCAGTTCTTC
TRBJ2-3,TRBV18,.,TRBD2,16,CASSPTSGSNTDTQYF,TGTGCCAGCTCGCCGACTAGCGGGAGTAACACAGATACGCAGTATTTT
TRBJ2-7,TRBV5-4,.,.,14,CASRGTVVGSEQYF,TGTGCCAGCAGGGGAACTGTTGTTGGGAGCGAGCAGTACTTC
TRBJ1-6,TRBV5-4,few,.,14,CASSLEPQNSPLHF,TGTGCCAGCAGCTTGGAGCCACAGAATTCACCCCTCCACTTT
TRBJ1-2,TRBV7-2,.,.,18,CASSLEFNGPTVNYGYTF,TGTGCCAGCAGCTTAGAATTTAACGGCCCGACAGTAAACTATGGCTACACCTTC
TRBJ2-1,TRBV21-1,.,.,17,CASSKVLGTSAIHEQFF,TGTGCCAGCAGCAAAGTACTCGGGACTAGCGCTATTCATGAGCAGTTCTTC
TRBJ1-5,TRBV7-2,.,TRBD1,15,CASSFGGDRNQPQHF,TGTGCCAGCAGCTTTGGGGGGGACAGAAATCAGCCCCAGCATTTT
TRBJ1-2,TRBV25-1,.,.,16,CASSPPGGRSYYGYTF,TGTGCCAGCAGTCCACCGGGGGGGAGGTCTTACTATGGCTACACCTTC
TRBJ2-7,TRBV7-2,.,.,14,CASSLGGNSYEQYF,TGTGCCAGCAGCTTAGGTGGGAACTCCTACGAGCAGTACTTC
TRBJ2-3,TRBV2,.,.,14,CASSDGGRTDTQYF,TGTGCCAGCAGTGATGGGGGGCGCACAGATACGCAGTATTTT
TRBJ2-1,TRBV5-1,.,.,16,CASSLGVGGMNNEQFF,TGCGCCAGCAGCTTGGGGGTTGGCGGGATGAACAATGAGCAGTTCTTC
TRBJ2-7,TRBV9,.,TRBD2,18,CASSVAPGTSGIPYEQYF,TGTGCCAGCAGCGTAGCCCCCGGGACTAGCGGGATTCCCTACGAGCAGTACTTC
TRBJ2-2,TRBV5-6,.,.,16,CASITARGLNTGELFF,TGTGCCAGCATAACAGCCAGGGGTCTGAACACCGGGGAGCTGTTTTTT
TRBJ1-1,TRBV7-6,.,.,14,CASSPGGLNTEAFF,TGTGCCAGCAGCCCCGGGGGGCTGAACACTGAAGCTTTCTTT
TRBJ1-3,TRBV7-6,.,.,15,CASSPLTSSGNTIYF,TGTGCCAGCAGCCCCCTCACGAGCTCTGGAAACACCATATATTTT
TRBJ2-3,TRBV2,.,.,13,CASTYYRADTQYF,TGTGCCAGCACATACTACAGGGCAGACACGCAGTATTTT
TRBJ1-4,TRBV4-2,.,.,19,CASSRPSSQRVSANEKLFF,TGTGCCAGCAGCCGACCCAGTTCTCAGAGGGTGTCAGCTAATGAAAAACTGTTTTTT
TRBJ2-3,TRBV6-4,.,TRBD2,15,CASSPSGRGTDTQYF,TGTGCCAGCAGTCCGAGCGGGAGGGGCACAGATACGCAGTATTTT
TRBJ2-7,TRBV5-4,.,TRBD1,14,CASSLSTGDYEQYF,TGTGCCAGCAGCCTTTCGACAGGGGACTACGAGCAGTACTTC
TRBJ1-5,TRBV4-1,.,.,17,CASSLTMGYRGNQPQHF,TGCGCCAGCAGCCTCACAATGGGGTACAGGGGCAATCAGCCCCAGCATTTT